The source of this T cell receptor beta chain is a study of blood T cell repertoires in COVID-19 (dated by TCRdb to 2019 to 2021). At the level of the whole study: Samples from collaborators originated in the United States, Italy and Spain and spanned both the acute and convalescent phases of COVID-19. The prospective study material was composed of cDNA or gDNA derived from T cells, B-cell-depleted T cells, or PBMCs. Deeply sampled blood TCRbeta repertoires from subjects exposed to, actively infected with, or recovered from COVID-19 were included in the dataset. A freely available public database, intended as a resource for researchers studying the immune response to SARS-CoV-2, is where the repertoires were released. The samples were drawn from the first 160 participants of the ongoing ImmuneRACE study and from some 1,300 subjects provided by 6 global collaborators. Nearly every sample came with metadata listing a de-identified subject ID, COVID-19 status, age in years and sex. Where available, HLA class I and class II types were obtained from metadata supplied by the sample provider rather than from assay-based typing. General conclusions and limits of the study: The amount of clinical and demographic metadata varied by source and participant and was provided uncurated.

TCRbeta CDR3 regions were amplified from genomic DNA by means of the immunoSEQ Assay, a bias-controlled multiplex PCR. In the original analysis: The number of nucleated cells in each sample was estimated by amplification of reference gene primers within the assay. Sequence reads were collapsed and filtered to measure the absolute abundance of every unique TCRbeta CDR3 rearrangement. Productive Simpson clonality was computed per sample as the square root of Simpson's diversity index over productive rearrangements. TCRdb holds this immuneACCESS table with in-frame rearrangements only. Some clones are missing; in checked studies, unresolved V genes explain under half, and the rest has no known cause. V and J calls and clone size come straight from that table; D and trimming were deduced from the DNA. The sample has 250,000 to 300,000 clones on record, 75% to 90% of them singletons. Of the sample, roughly 1.6% falls within the top ten clones.

Samples from volunteer blood donors who had recovered from COVID-19 were contributed by a second Seattle source. Whole blood was collected in K2EDTA tubes by collaborating institutions according to the institutions' own protocols. Collaborator samples were shipped for TCRbeta analysis as frozen whole blood, isolated PBMCs, or DNA extracted from either sample type. Regarding this clone: The antigen it binds to is not known. The sample holds no much larger clone one base away, and base qualities are not on file.

The CDR3 covers 17 residues, taking in both the cysteine and the phenylalanine. The CDR3 DNA has 51 bases and is translated from base 1. Based on the germline V gene, the CDR1 and CDR2 sequences are LGHNT and FRNRAP. The germline V end is reduced by 6 bases and the J end by 0 bases; junction bases left unmatched: 11. Sequenced: peripheral blood. The sequence was obtained from a woman aged 40 to 49 who had recovered from COVID-19. The rearranged chain carries TRBV12-5 and TRBJ1-2; a stretch of 9 junction bases matches TRBD1. At the DNA level, the sequence is TGTGCTAGTGGCCGGGGACAGGGATTCGGGACTAACTATGGCTACACCTTC. Translated, this is CASGRGQGFGTNYGYTF.